This T cell receptor (beta chain) was recorded in a study of cytomegalovirus exposure and HLA in healthy donors. Study in general: Later analysis reported that the approximately 110 validation repertoires shared the platform of the roughly 630 first-cohort repertoires.

Clones were sequenced by immunoSEQ multiplex PCR, and TCRdb holds only the in-frame ones, with some missing. This table has about 98,000 clones, over 75% appearing once. This clone appeared a few times. Its antigen is currently unknown. The study, taken as a whole, reports: In vitro, a few CMV-associated chains proved specific for CMV antigens. Reports described diagnosis of cytomegalovirus status by the classifier as highly specific and sensitive. In the roughly 120 validation repertoires, a later analysis found that first-cohort TCR clusters tended to co-occur.

The TCR comes from a man between 18 and 29 years old in good health and CMV-seropositive. The material sequenced was PBMCs.

The CDR3 spells CASSASGSYEQYF. The CDR3 nucleotides read TGTGCCAGCAGTGCTAGCGGCTCCTACGAGCAGTACTTC. This rearrangement joins TRBV2 to TRBJ2-7; 7 nucleotides match TRBD2. The J segment lost 0 bases and the V segment lost 4 bases, leaving 0 bases of the junction unmatched. This CDR3 is built from 13 residues. Germline CDR1 reads SNHLY; CDR2 reads FYNNEI. The complete variable domain, with remaining parts taken from reference TRBV2 and TRBJ2-7, reads EPEVTQTPSHQVTQMGQEVILRCVPISNHLYFYWYRQILGQKVEFLVSFYNNEISEKSEIFDDQFSVERPDGSNFTLKIRSTKLEDSAMYFCASSASGSYEQYFGPGTRLTVT.